These 8 T cell receptor beta chains share one sample of origin, sequenced in a study of technical replicates of blood from several donors. Method: immunoSEQ multiplex PCR; TCRdb's copy keeps in-frame clones and lacks some. The sample records about 68,000 clones, around 97% being singletons. Sample: T cells isolated from PBMCs. These receptors were collected from a human donor in good health.

The chain carries TRBV2 and TRBJ2-7; TRBD2 is a possible D gene (6 bases). Germline assignment: CDR1 SNHLY and CDR2 FYNNEI. The ends were cut back, 2 bases at V and 2 bases at J, with 16 bases in the middle. The CDR3 consists of 16 residues. The CDR3 spells CASSELGNSGPYEQYF. DNA of the CDR3: TGTGCCAGCAGTGAACTTGGGAATAGCGGCCCCTACGAGCAGTACTTC.

The chain links TRBV7-8 to TRBJ1-3; D remains ambiguous. Germline CDR1 reads SGHVS; CDR2 reads FQNEAQ. Between the trimmed V and J ends, which lost 5 bases and 0 bases, there was a span of 11 bases. This CDR3 spans 15 amino acids. Here the CDR3 reads CASSLRDFSGNTIYF. For the CDR3, the DNA is TGTGCCAGCAGCCTCCGGGATTTCTCTGGAAACACCATATATTTT.

The rearrangement links TRBV4-3 to TRBJ2-7; 9 nucleotides agree with TRBD2. CDR3 length: 16 residues. The germline V gene has CDR1 LGHNA and CDR2 YSLEER. The junction had 5 bases not matched to a gene; V was cut back by 0 bases and J by 2 bases. Here the CDR3 reads CASSQDVRGRAYEQYF. The CDR3 nucleotides are TGCGCCAGCAGCCAAGATGTCCGCGGGAGGGCCTACGAGCAGTACTTC.

The rearrangement joins TRBV5-6 to TRBJ1-1; D may be TRBD1 (5 bases). The V and J ends lost 2 bases and 3 bases respectively, with 14 bases between them. Germline V gives CDR1 SGHDT, CDR2 YYEEEE. The CDR3 is made up of 15 amino acids. CDR3 in DNA: TGTGCCAGCAGCTTTCAGGGATATCTGGACACTGAAGCTTTCTTT. Its protein product is CASSFQGYLDTEAFF.

In this sample, this clone turned up once. This chain links TRBV7-2 with TRBJ1-5; D call uncertain. The germline gives CDR1 SGHTA, CDR2 FQGNSA. V lost 5 bases to trimming and J lost 3 bases, with 8 bases between them. The length of the CDR3 is 13 residues. Here the CDR3 DNA reads TGTGCCAGCAGCCCATTTCCCAATCAGCCCCAGCATTTT. It codes for CASSPFPNQPQHF.

The chain links TRBV5-6 to TRBJ2-5, with D possibly being TRBD2 (5 bases). This CDR3 has 16 residues. The germline V gene has CDR1 SGHDT and CDR2 YYEEEE. V was cut by 4 bases and J by 1 base, with 17 bases left in between. CDR3 in amino acids: CASSIGGRAIQETQYF. CDR3 nucleotides: TGTGCCAGCAGCATCGGAGGACGGGCGATCCAAGAGACCCAGTACTTC.

The chain has TRBV27 and TRBJ2-3, with TRBD2 matching over 8 bases. The CDR3 runs to 15 residues. Germline V CDR1 and CDR2: MNHEY, SMNVEV (reference sequence). After removal of 5 bases from V and 4 bases from J, the junction contained 8 bases not matched to a gene. CDR3 sequence: CASSTSSGSSDTQYF. CDR3 coding DNA: TGTGCCAGCAGTACCTCAAGCGGGAGTTCAGATACGCAGTATTTT.

The chain links TRBV4-1 to TRBJ1-5, with 10 bases lining up with TRBD1. Germline CDR1 MGHRA, CDR2 YSYEKL. The ends lost 3 bases at V and 5 bases at J; junction bases unmatched: 4. The CDR3 length is 15 residues. In nucleotides, the CDR3 is TGCGCCAGCAGCCACGATGGGACAGGGGATCAGCCCCAGCATTTT. Encoded protein: CASSHDGTGDQPQHF.